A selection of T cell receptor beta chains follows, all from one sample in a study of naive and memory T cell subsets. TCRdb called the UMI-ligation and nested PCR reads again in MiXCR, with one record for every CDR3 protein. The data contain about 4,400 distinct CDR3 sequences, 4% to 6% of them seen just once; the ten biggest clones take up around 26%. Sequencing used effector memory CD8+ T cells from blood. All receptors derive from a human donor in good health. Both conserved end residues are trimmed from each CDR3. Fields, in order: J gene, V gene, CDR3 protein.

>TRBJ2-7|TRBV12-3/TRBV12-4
ASSFGNTYEQY
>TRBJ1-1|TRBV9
ASSVGQVGTEAF
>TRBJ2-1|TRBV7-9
ASTPSGSPYNEQF
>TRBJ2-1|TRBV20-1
SARDAVAGINNEQF
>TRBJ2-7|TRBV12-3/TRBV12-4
ASSLVYYEQY
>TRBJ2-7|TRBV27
ASSYETGVYEQY
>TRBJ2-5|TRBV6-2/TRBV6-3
ASSLTARPQETQY
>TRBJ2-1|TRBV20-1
SARGLTPNEQF
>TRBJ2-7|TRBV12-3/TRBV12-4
ASSFASSFHEQY
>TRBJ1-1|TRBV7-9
ASATNPNSGAAF
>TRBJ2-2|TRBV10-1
ASSPIRLAGTNTGELF
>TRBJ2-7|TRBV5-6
ASSLGGPYEQY
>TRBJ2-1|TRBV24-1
ATSEPAGDRTYNEQF
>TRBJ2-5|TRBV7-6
ASSLLDGTEETQY
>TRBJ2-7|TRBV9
ASAYGDSYEQY
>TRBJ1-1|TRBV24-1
ATRNGRGEAF
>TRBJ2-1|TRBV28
ASRSQRILYNEQF
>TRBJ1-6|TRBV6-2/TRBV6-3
ASSYDRGRMYNSPLH
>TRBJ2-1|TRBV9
ASSVSGQGGFDEQF
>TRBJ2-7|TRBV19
ASSISESSEQY
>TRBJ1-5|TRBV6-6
ASQVGSHSQPQH
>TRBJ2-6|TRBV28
ASSPGESSGANVLT
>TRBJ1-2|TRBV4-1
ASSHGTGWGYT
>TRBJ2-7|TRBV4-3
ASSPGTGVSDEQY
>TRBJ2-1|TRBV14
ASSQEETSGIGGSYNEQF
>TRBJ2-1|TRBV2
ASSEYSGNNEQF
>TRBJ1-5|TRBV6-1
ASSDRGHQPQH
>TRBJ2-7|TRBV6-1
ASRTSEAGGGYEQY
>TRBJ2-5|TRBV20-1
SLGTQRDQETQY
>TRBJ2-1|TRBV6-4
ASSEGTTSSEQF
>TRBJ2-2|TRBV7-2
ASSSPGGNTGELF
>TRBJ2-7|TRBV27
ASKTGESDYEQY
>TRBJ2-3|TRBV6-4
ASSEAGGTDTQY
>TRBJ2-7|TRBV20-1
SARSDYEQY
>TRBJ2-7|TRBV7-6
ASSYEQGFGYEQY
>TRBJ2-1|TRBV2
ATKQESSYNEQF
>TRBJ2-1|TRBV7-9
ASIRTEHGASNEQF
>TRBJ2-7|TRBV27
ASSLSGRVYEQY
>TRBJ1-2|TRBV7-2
ASSLGTGDYGYT
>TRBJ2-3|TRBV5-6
ASSLGDEVVRDTQY
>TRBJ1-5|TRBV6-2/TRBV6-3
ASSEDHPEGNQPQH
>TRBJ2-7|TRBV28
ASKSTRRAYEQY
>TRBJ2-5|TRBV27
ASSLFWSTGEETQY
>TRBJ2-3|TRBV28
ASTTGQGVDTQY
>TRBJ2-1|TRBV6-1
ASSATSGSVNEQF
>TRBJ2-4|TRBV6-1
ASNGQSGTSNIQY
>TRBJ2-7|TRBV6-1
ASSEGAAGESHEQY
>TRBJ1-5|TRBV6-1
ASSHGEGTEPQH
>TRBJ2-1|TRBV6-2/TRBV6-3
ASSHQGGSYNEQF
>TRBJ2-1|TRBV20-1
SASVDRDGNEQF
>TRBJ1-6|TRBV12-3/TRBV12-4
ASSLATGHGPLH
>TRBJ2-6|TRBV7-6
ASSWGAKGTSGANVLT
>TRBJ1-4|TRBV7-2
ASSSPRDRANEKLF
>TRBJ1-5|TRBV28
AADWGSNQPQH
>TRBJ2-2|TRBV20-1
SARDGQGADTGELF
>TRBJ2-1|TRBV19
ATRPPGGLYNEQF
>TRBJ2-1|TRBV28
ASSLYYNEQF
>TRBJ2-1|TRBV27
ASSLSSRGNEQF